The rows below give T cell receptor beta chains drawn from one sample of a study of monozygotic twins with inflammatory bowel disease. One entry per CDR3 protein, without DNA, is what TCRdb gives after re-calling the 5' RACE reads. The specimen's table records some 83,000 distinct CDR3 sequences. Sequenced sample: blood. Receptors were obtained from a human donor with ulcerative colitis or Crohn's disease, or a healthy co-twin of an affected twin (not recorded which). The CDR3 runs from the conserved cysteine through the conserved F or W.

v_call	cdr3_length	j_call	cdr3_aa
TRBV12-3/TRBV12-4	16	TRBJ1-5	CASSFCTGSGCQPQHF
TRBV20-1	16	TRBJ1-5	CSAHTGSRGRNQPQHF
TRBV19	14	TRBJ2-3	CASSIVSSTDTQYF
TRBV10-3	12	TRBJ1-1	CAISDLSLIAFF
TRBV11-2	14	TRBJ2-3	CASSLGQVGETQYF
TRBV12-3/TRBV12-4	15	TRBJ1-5	CASGGRTGANQPQHF
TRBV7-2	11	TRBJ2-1	CASSLGGTLFF
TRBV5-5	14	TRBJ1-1	CASSLEGRATEAFF
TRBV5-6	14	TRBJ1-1	CASSPLGSPYEAFF
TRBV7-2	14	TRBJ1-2	CASSLAGTGHGYTF
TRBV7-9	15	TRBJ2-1	CASSPPGTTYNEQFF
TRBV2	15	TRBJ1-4	CASSRTGATNEKLFF
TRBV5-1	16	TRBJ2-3	CASSPTSGGLTDTQYF
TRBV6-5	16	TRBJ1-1	CASSSSRLAMNTEAFF